The source of this T cell receptor beta chain is a study of cytomegalovirus exposure and HLA in healthy donors. PCR was performed using 60 Vbeta and 13 Jbeta primers. TCRdb's copy holds only in-frame clones and misses some; the assay was immunoSEQ multiplex PCR. The data hold 110,000 to 150,000 clones, with 70% observed a single time. CDR1 is LNHNV and CDR2 is YYDKDF in the germline V gene (reference sequence). This CDR3 comprises 17 residues. The J segment lost 3 bases and the V segment lost 0 bases, leaving 10 bases of the junction unmatched. Material: PBMCs. This sequence joins TRBV15 and TRBJ2-5, with 7 bases matching TRBD1. The source is a woman aged 55 to 70 in good health and CMV-seropositive. The CDR3 bases are TGTGCCACCAGCAGAGATCGTGGAAGGGGGCGGGAAGAGACCCAGTACTTC. Residues: CATSRDRGRGREETQYF.